This T cell receptor (beta chain) is drawn from a study of glioma-infiltrating T cells after dendritic cell vaccination. About the study: Between the early 2000s and the early 2010s, patients got autologous tumor lysate-pulsed dendritic cell vaccines. Notes on the study in general: Higher TCR clonality did not directly relate to longer survival.

On this clone itself: The antigen is undetermined.

Amplification used 60 V beta primers and 13 J beta primers. The repertoire was sequenced with immunoSEQ multiplex PCR; TCRdb's copy has only in-frame clones and lacks some. This table holds about 99,000 clones, 65% to 85% found once. Stated time point: after dendritic cell vaccination, including at tumor progression/relapse. None of the glioblastoma patients had an isocitrate dehydrogenase mutation. Sequences were derived from blood, sampled after dendritic cell vaccination. This TCR was sampled from a human donor with glioblastoma.

DNA of the CDR3: TGTGCCATCAGTGTTGGGGGGGCCACTGAAGCTTTCTTT. Its translation: CAISVGGATEAFF. This chain links TRBV10-3 with TRBJ1-1, with D possibly being TRBD1 (6 bases). CDR3 length equals 13 residues. Germline values: CDR1 ENHRY, CDR2 SYGVKD. The V end was cut by 4 bases, the J end by 4 bases, with 10 bases between.